This T cell receptor (beta chain) was profiled in a study of type 1 and type 2 diabetes patients. The wider study: Participants included type 1 and type 2 diabetes patients plus nondiabetic controls. From PBMCs, CD4+ and CD8+ T cells were isolated by magnetic microbeads. Sequencing for the whole study yielded 18,976,912 paired-end reads.

PCR was run on genomic DNA. The TCR beta CDR3 region was amplified using 30 forward and 13 reverse primers. TCRdb reanalysed the multiplex PCR reads using MiXCR and keeps one entry per CDR3 protein. The table has 250,000 or so distinct CDR3 sequences, more than 40% seen once; the top ten hold roughly 13%. V lost 0 bases and J lost 6, with 6 bases in between. CDR1 is WNHNN, CDR2 SYGVQD, per germline (reference sequence). The CDR3 is 12 amino acids. Of note for this clonotype: The conserved closing phenylalanine or tryptophan is absent in this CDR3, likely reflecting a read error.

The V gene is TRBV10-1, the J gene TRBJ2-7; D unresolved. Sequences were obtained from peripheral blood mononuclear cells (PBMCs). The TCR sequence derives from a man between 18 and 29 years old with type 2 diabetes. CDR3 DNA sequence: TGCGCCAGCAGTGAGTCTGTGGGCGAGCAGTACCTC. It is translated as CASSESVGEQYL.